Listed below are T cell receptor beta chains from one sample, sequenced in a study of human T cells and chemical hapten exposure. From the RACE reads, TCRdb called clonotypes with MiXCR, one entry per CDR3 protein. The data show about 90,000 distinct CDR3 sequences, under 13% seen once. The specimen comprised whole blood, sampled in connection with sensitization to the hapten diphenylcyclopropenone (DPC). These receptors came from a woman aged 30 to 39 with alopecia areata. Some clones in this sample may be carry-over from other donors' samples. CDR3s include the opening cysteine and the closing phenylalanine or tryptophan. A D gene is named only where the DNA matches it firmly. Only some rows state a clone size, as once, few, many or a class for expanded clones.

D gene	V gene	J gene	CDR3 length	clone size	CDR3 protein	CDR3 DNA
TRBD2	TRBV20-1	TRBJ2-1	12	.	CSASGGLNEQFF	TGCAGTGCTAGCGGGGGGTTGAATGAGCAGTTCTTC
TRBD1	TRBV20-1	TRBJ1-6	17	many	CSARSPGQGRGNSPLHF	TGCAGTGCTAGATCCCCGGGACAGGGGAGGGGGAATTCACCCCTCCACTTT
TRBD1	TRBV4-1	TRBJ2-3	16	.	CASRDRVRAPTDTQYF	TGCGCCAGCAGGGACAGGGTACGGGCCCCCACAGATACGCAGTATTTT
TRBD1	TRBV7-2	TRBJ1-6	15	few	CASTNGQGLNSPLHF	TGTGCCAGCACCAATGGACAGGGACTAAATTCACCCCTCCACTTT
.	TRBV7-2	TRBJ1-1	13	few	CASSEGVSTEAFF	TGTGCCAGCAGCGAAGGGGTATCCACTGAAGCTTTCTTT
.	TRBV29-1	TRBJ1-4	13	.	CSVGSQYNEKLFF	TGCAGCGTTGGAAGTCAGTATAATGAAAAACTGTTTTTT
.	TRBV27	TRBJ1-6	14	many	CASSWTGSSSPLHF	TGTGCCAGCTCATGGACTGGGAGCTCCTCACCCCTCCACTTT
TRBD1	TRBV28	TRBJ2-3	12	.	CASSTQGDTQYF	TGTGCCAGCAGCACACAGGGGGATACGCAGTATTTT
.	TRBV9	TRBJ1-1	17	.	CASSVATLGHLNTEAFF	TGTGCCAGCAGCGTAGCTACTCTAGGGCATCTGAACACTGAAGCTTTCTTT
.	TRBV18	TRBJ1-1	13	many	CASSPNSHTEAFF	TGTGCCAGCTCACCGAATTCCCACACTGAAGCTTTCTTT
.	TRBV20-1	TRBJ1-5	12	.	CSARGSFGIQHF	TGCAGTGCTAGAGGAAGTTTTGGTATCCAGCATTTT
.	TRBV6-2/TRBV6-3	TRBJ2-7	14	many	CASKTGLTPYEQYF	TGTGCCAGCAAAACGGGGCTAACCCCCTACGAGCAGTACTTC
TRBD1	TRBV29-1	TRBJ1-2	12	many	CSVVGGRDGYTF	TGCAGCGTTGTAGGGGGCAGAGATGGCTACACCTTC
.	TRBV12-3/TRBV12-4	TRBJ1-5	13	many	CASSAQVDQPQHF	TGTGCCAGCAGTGCTCAAGTTGATCAGCCCCAGCATTTT
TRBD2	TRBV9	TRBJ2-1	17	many	CASHRLAGGLSYNEQFF	TGTGCCAGCCATCGACTAGCGGGGGGGCTGTCCTACAATGAGCAGTTCTTC
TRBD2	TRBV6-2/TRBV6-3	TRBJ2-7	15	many	CASINPGLAGREQYF	TGTGCCAGCATAAACCCGGGACTAGCGGGTCGCGAGCAGTACTTC
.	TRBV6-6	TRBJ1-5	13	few	CASNREFNQPQHF	TGTGCCAGCAACCGGGAGTTTAATCAGCCCCAGCATTTT
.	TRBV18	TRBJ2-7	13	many	CASSPGPYYEQYF	TGTGCCAGCTCGCCCGGACCCTACTACGAGCAGTACTTC
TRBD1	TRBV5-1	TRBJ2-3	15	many	CASSFNRGNTDTQYF	TGCGCCAGCAGCTTCAACAGGGGCAACACAGATACGCAGTATTTT
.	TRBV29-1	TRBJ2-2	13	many	CSVSSGNTGELFF	TGCAGCGTCTCGTCAGGAAACACCGGGGAGCTGTTTTTT
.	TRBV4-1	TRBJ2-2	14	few	CASSQDWGAGELFF	TGCGCCAGCAGCCAAGACTGGGGAGCCGGGGAGCTGTTTTTT
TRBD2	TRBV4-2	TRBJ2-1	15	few	CASSQVGLDDNEQFF	TGTGCCAGCAGCCAAGTAGGACTAGATGACAATGAGCAGTTCTTC
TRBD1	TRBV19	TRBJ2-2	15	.	CASRRTGLNTGELFF	TGTGCCAGTAGAAGGACAGGCTTGAACACCGGGGAGCTGTTTTTT
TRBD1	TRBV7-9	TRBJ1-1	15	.	CASSLDWGTGTEAFF	TGTGCCAGCAGCTTAGACTGGGGGACAGGCACTGAAGCTTTCTTT
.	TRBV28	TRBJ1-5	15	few	CASKKQGISNQPQHF	TGTGCCAGCAAAAAACAGGGTATTAGCAATCAGCCCCAGCATTTT
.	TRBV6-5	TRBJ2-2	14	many	CASSYTKFPGELFF	TGTGCCAGCAGTTACACGAAGTTCCCCGGGGAGCTGTTTTTT
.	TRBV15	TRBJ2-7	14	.	CATSSGGSSYEQYF	TGTGCCACCAGCAGCGGGGGTTCCTCCTACGAGCAGTACTTC
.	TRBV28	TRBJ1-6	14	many	CASSFRAGYSPLHF	TGTGCCAGCAGTTTCCGGGCGGGGTATTCACCCCTCCACTTT
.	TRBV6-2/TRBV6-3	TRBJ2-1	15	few	CASSPSRGPYNEQFF	TGTGCCAGCAGTCCGAGTAGGGGCCCCTACAATGAGCAGTTCTTC
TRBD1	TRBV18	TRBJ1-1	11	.	CASSRQGIAFF	TGTGCCAGCTCAAGACAGGGAATTGCTTTCTTT
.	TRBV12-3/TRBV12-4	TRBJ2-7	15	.	CASSSRPQGSYEQYF	TGTGCCAGCAGTTCCCGCCCTCAGGGATCGTACGAGCAGTACTTC
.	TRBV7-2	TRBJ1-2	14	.	CASSSGVGYYGYTF	TGTGCCAGCAGCTCCGGAGTTGGGTACTATGGCTACACCTTC
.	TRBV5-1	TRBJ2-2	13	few	CASSLESPGELFF	TGCGCCAGCAGCTTGGAATCCCCCGGGGAGCTGTTTTTT
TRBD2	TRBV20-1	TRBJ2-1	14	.	CSARGLAGRSEQFF	TGCAGTGCTAGAGGTCTAGCGGGAAGGAGTGAGCAGTTCTTC
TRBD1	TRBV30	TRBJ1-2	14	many	CAWSARQGSYGYTF	TGTGCCTGGAGTGCCAGACAGGGATCCTATGGCTACACCTTC
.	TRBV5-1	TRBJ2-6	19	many	CASSLGFGGRVSGANVLTF	TGCGCCAGCAGCCTAGGATTTGGAGGCCGAGTGTCTGGGGCCAACGTCCTGACTTTC
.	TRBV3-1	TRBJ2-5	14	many	CASSPWTKQETQYF	TGTGCCAGCAGCCCTTGGACAAAACAAGAGACCCAGTACTTC
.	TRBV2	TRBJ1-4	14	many	CASRTWTLNEKLFF	TGTGCCAGCAGGACATGGACCCTTAATGAAAAACTGTTTTTT
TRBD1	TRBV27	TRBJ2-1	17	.	CASSKGATGVSYNEQFF	TGTGCCAGCAGTAAGGGAGCGACAGGGGTTTCCTACAATGAGCAGTTCTTC
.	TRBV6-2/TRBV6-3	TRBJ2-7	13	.	CASRDHSSYEQYF	TGTGCCAGCAGAGACCACAGCTCCTACGAGCAGTACTTC
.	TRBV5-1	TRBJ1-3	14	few	CASSFGTTGNTIYF	TGCGCCAGCAGCTTCGGGACAACTGGAAACACCATATATTTT
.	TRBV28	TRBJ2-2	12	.	CASSYIDGELFF	TGTGCCAGCAGCTATATAGACGGGGAGCTGTTTTTT
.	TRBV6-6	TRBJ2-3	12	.	CASSLTSDTQYF	TGTGCCAGCAGCTTGACATCAGATACGCAGTATTTT
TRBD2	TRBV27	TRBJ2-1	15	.	CASKRGRSSYNEQFF	TGTGCCAGCAAGCGGGGCCGAAGCTCCTACAATGAGCAGTTCTTC
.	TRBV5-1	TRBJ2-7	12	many	CASSLATGEQYF	TGCGCCAGCAGCTTGGCGACGGGGGAGCAGTACTTC
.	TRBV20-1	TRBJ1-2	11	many	CSALTDYGYTF	TGCAGTGCTCTTACCGACTATGGCTACACCTTC
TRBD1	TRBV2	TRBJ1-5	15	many	CASSPGQGAYQPQHF	TGTGCCAGCAGTCCGGGACAGGGGGCATATCAGCCCCAGCATTTT
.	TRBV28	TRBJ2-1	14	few	CASSPPDRQDEQFF	TGTGCCAGCAGCCCCCCCGACAGGCAAGATGAGCAGTTCTTC